This is a list of T cell receptor beta chains from one sample in a study of blood T cells in healthy people across ages. TCRdb used MiXCR to reprocess the 5' RACE reads, holding one entry per CDR3 protein. The sample yields 550,000 to 750,000 distinct CDR3 sequences, around 20% seen once. The sequenced material came from blood. The receptors were sampled from a man between 70 and 80 years old in good health. CDR3s include the opening cysteine and the closing phenylalanine or tryptophan. The order of the fields is D gene, clone size, V gene, J gene, CDR3 protein, CDR3 DNA. D genes are given only for firm matches. Expanded clones are given a class, and other clones once, few, many or no size at all.

D gene: TRBD1; clone size: -; V gene: TRBV10-3; J gene: TRBJ1-1; CDR3 protein: CAIRISGTGNTEAFF; CDR3 DNA: TGTGCCATCAGGATTTCCGGGACAGGGAACACTGAAGCTTTCTTT
D gene: -; clone size: -; V gene: TRBV28; J gene: TRBJ2-7; CDR3 protein: CASSSGRSHEQYF; CDR3 DNA: TGTGCCAGCAGTTCGGGACGGTCCCACGAGCAGTACTTC
D gene: -; clone size: -; V gene: TRBV29-1; J gene: TRBJ2-7; CDR3 protein: CSVEDPGDEQYF; CDR3 DNA: TGCAGCGTTGAAGATCCGGGGGACGAGCAGTACTTC
D gene: -; clone size: once; V gene: TRBV2; J gene: TRBJ2-3; CDR3 protein: CASRKSAGNTDTQYF; CDR3 DNA: TGTGCCAGCAGGAAATCCGCGGGCAACACAGATACGCAGTATTTT
D gene: -; clone size: once; V gene: TRBV6-5; J gene: TRBJ2-7; CDR3 protein: CASSFYRGPSYEQYF; CDR3 DNA: TGTGCCAGCAGTTTTTACAGAGGTCCCTCCTACGAGCAGTACTTC
D gene: TRBD2; clone size: -; V gene: TRBV7-2; J gene: TRBJ2-7; CDR3 protein: CASGPRAGGAYEQYF; CDR3 DNA: TGTGCCAGCGGACCCCGAGCGGGAGGGGCGTACGAGCAGTACTTC
D gene: -; clone size: -; V gene: TRBV12-3/TRBV12-4; J gene: TRBJ2-3; CDR3 protein: CASSVTTDAQYF; CDR3 DNA: TGTGCCAGCAGTGTGACAACAGATGCGCAGTATTTT
D gene: -; clone size: few; V gene: TRBV5-1; J gene: TRBJ2-2; CDR3 protein: CASSFDRTLAGELFF; CDR3 DNA: TGCGCCAGCAGCTTCGACAGGACGTTGGCCGGGGAGCTGTTTTTT
D gene: TRBD1; clone size: few; V gene: TRBV10-3; J gene: TRBJ2-7; CDR3 protein: CAISESNRGFGEQYF; CDR3 DNA: TGTGCCATCAGTGAGTCAAACAGGGGATTCGGCGAGCAGTACTTC
D gene: TRBD1; clone size: -; V gene: TRBV28; J gene: TRBJ2-5; CDR3 protein: CASSVQGTGTETQYF; CDR3 DNA: TGTGCCAGCAGTGTTCAAGGGACAGGGACAGAGACCCAGTACTTC
D gene: TRBD2; clone size: few; V gene: TRBV12-3/TRBV12-4; J gene: TRBJ2-3; CDR3 protein: CASIWGLAGGRAADTQYF; CDR3 DNA: TGTGCCAGCATCTGGGGACTAGCGGGAGGAAGGGCCGCAGATACGCAGTATTTT
D gene: -; clone size: -; V gene: TRBV5-1; J gene: TRBJ2-3; CDR3 protein: CASSLGGTRGDTQYF; CDR3 DNA: TGCGCCAGCAGCTTGGGAGGCACCAGGGGAGATACGCAGTATTTT
D gene: -; clone size: few; V gene: TRBV28; J gene: TRBJ1-5; CDR3 protein: CASRRPNQPQHF; CDR3 DNA: TGTGCCAGCAGAAGACCCAATCAGCCCCAGCATTTT
D gene: -; clone size: few; V gene: TRBV14; J gene: TRBJ2-5; CDR3 protein: CASSQDPSGSMEAQYF; CDR3 DNA: TGTGCCAGCAGCCAAGATCCGAGTGGGAGTATGGAGGCCCAGTACTTC
D gene: TRBD2; clone size: few; V gene: TRBV6-5; J gene: TRBJ2-7; CDR3 protein: CASSKLAGGGYEQYF; CDR3 DNA: TGTGCCAGCAGTAAACTGGCGGGAGGGGGTTACGAGCAGTACTTC
D gene: TRBD2; clone size: few; V gene: TRBV5-1; J gene: TRBJ2-2; CDR3 protein: CASRRELAGSNTGELFF; CDR3 DNA: TGCGCCAGCAGGAGGGAACTAGCGGGTTCGAACACCGGGGAGCTGTTTTTT
D gene: TRBD2; clone size: -; V gene: TRBV18; J gene: TRBJ2-4; CDR3 protein: CASSPQSGGNIQYF; CDR3 DNA: TGTGCCAGCTCACCCCAATCGGGGGGAAACATTCAGTACTTC
D gene: -; clone size: -; V gene: TRBV5-1; J gene: TRBJ2-3; CDR3 protein: CASFLYPTSTDTQYF; CDR3 DNA: TGCGCCAGCTTCCTCTACCCTACTAGCACAGATACGCAGTATTTT
D gene: -; clone size: few; V gene: TRBV5-1; J gene: TRBJ2-1; CDR3 protein: CASGPQGNEQFF; CDR3 DNA: TGCGCCAGCGGACCTCAGGGAAATGAGCAGTTCTTC
D gene: TRBD2; clone size: many; V gene: TRBV20-1; J gene: TRBJ2-1; CDR3 protein: CSARDLALAGRNEQFF; CDR3 DNA: TGCAGTGCTAGAGATCTTGCACTAGCGGGACGCAATGAGCAGTTCTTC
D gene: TRBD2; clone size: many; V gene: TRBV7-7; J gene: TRBJ2-1; CDR3 protein: CASSVGNLAEEQFF; CDR3 DNA: TGTGCTAGCAGCGTAGGAAACCTAGCGGAGGAGCAGTTCTTC
D gene: -; clone size: few; V gene: TRBV29-1; J gene: TRBJ2-1; CDR3 protein: CSVENPRGQFF; CDR3 DNA: TGCAGCGTGGAAAACCCACGGGGGCAGTTCTTC
D gene: -; clone size: many; V gene: TRBV5-8; J gene: TRBJ1-2; CDR3 protein: CASSSGFGYTF; CDR3 DNA: TGTGCCAGCAGCTCGGGGTTCGGCTACACCTTC
D gene: TRBD2; clone size: many; V gene: TRBV7-7; J gene: TRBJ2-2; CDR3 protein: CASSLGLAGAGELFF; CDR3 DNA: TGTGCTAGCAGCTTGGGACTAGCGGGAGCCGGGGAGCTGTTTTTT
D gene: TRBD2; clone size: -; V gene: TRBV5-1; J gene: TRBJ2-1; CDR3 protein: CASSLGLAGPVQVYNEQFF; CDR3 DNA: TGCGCCAGCAGCTTGGGACTAGCGGGACCTGTTCAAGTCTACAATGAGCAGTTCTTC
D gene: -; clone size: few; V gene: TRBV20-1; J gene: TRBJ2-3; CDR3 protein: CSARDGQGSTDTQYF; CDR3 DNA: TGCAGTGCTAGAGATGGTCAGGGTAGCACAGATACGCAGTATTTT
D gene: -; clone size: -; V gene: TRBV29-1; J gene: TRBJ2-7; CDR3 protein: CSVGGTVPYEQYF; CDR3 DNA: TGCAGCGTTGGCGGGACAGTACCCTACGAGCAGTACTTC
D gene: -; clone size: -; V gene: TRBV20-1; J gene: TRBJ1-6; CDR3 protein: CSARQTGTSTDNSPLHF; CDR3 DNA: TGCAGTGCTAGACAAACCGGGACATCAACGGATAATTCACCCCTCCACTTT
D gene: TRBD1; clone size: -; V gene: TRBV18; J gene: TRBJ1-5; CDR3 protein: CASSPTGDLSNQPQHF; CDR3 DNA: TGTGCCAGCTCACCAACAGGGGACCTTAGCAATCAGCCCCAGCATTTT
D gene: TRBD1; clone size: -; V gene: TRBV4-3; J gene: TRBJ2-5; CDR3 protein: CASSQVQGEKQYF; CDR3 DNA: TGCGCCAGCAGCCAAGTACAGGGGGAAAAGCAGTACTTC
D gene: TRBD1; clone size: few; V gene: TRBV5-6; J gene: TRBJ2-2; CDR3 protein: CASSLAGQANTGELFF; CDR3 DNA: TGTGCCAGCAGCTTGGCTGGACAGGCTAACACCGGGGAGCTGTTTTTT
D gene: -; clone size: few; V gene: TRBV10-3; J gene: TRBJ1-2; CDR3 protein: CAISESSVNYGYTF; CDR3 DNA: TGTGCCATCAGTGAGTCGTCGGTAAACTATGGCTACACCTTC
D gene: TRBD2; clone size: -; V gene: TRBV24-1; J gene: TRBJ2-1; CDR3 protein: CATSDRSGRTYNEQFF; CDR3 DNA: TGTGCCACCAGTGACCGTAGCGGGAGAACCTACAATGAGCAGTTCTTC
D gene: -; clone size: -; V gene: TRBV10-3; J gene: TRBJ2-1; CDR3 protein: CAISEEGLQFF; CDR3 DNA: TGTGCCATCAGTGAGGAGGGGTTGCAGTTCTTC
D gene: -; clone size: -; V gene: TRBV28; J gene: TRBJ2-7; CDR3 protein: CASSLSSHEQYF; CDR3 DNA: TGTGCCAGCAGTTTATCCAGCCACGAGCAGTACTTC
D gene: TRBD2; clone size: -; V gene: TRBV11-3; J gene: TRBJ2-1; CDR3 protein: CASSLDPTSGQQFF; CDR3 DNA: TGTGCCAGCAGCTTAGACCCGACTAGCGGGCAGCAGTTCTTC
D gene: -; clone size: -; V gene: TRBV29-1; J gene: TRBJ1-2; CDR3 protein: CSVEDWGQGRGYTF; CDR3 DNA: TGCAGCGTTGAAGATTGGGGGCAGGGTCGGGGCTACACCTTC
D gene: -; clone size: many; V gene: TRBV4-1; J gene: TRBJ1-1; CDR3 protein: CASSQQPSGNLNTEAFF; CDR3 DNA: TGCGCCAGCAGCCAGCAACCCTCTGGCAACCTGAACACTGAAGCTTTCTTT
D gene: TRBD1; clone size: few; V gene: TRBV29-1; J gene: TRBJ2-5; CDR3 protein: CSVTGGAETQYF; CDR3 DNA: TGCAGCGTGACAGGGGGCGCAGAGACCCAGTACTTC
D gene: TRBD2; clone size: -; V gene: TRBV6-5; J gene: TRBJ2-1; CDR3 protein: CASSSSSGRVTEGEQFF; CDR3 DNA: TGTGCCAGCAGTTCCTCTAGCGGGAGGGTCACGGAGGGGGAGCAGTTCTTC
D gene: TRBD1; clone size: few; V gene: TRBV12-3/TRBV12-4; J gene: TRBJ1-2; CDR3 protein: CASSPSRGHGYTF; CDR3 DNA: TGTGCCAGCAGCCCAAGCAGGGGGCACGGCTACACCTTC
D gene: -; clone size: -; V gene: TRBV4-1; J gene: TRBJ2-7; CDR3 protein: CASSQRVRERLDHSYEQYF; CDR3 DNA: TGCGCCAGCAGCCAACGCGTCAGGGAACGACTAGACCACTCCTACGAGCAGTACTTC
D gene: -; clone size: many; V gene: TRBV18; J gene: TRBJ1-4; CDR3 protein: CASSPPGSSNEKLFF; CDR3 DNA: TGTGCCAGCTCACCACCGGGGTCATCTAATGAAAAACTGTTTTTT
D gene: -; clone size: few; V gene: TRBV10-3; J gene: TRBJ2-7; CDR3 protein: CAISGRQGLSYEQYF; CDR3 DNA: TGTGCCATCAGTGGACGACAAGGCCTTTCCTACGAGCAGTACTTC
D gene: -; clone size: many; V gene: TRBV18; J gene: TRBJ2-2; CDR3 protein: CASSPPDDSTGELFF; CDR3 DNA: TGTGCCAGCTCACCACCCGACGACAGCACCGGGGAGCTGTTTTTT
D gene: -; clone size: -; V gene: TRBV4-2; J gene: TRBJ2-7; CDR3 protein: CASSQSLGNYEQYF; CDR3 DNA: TGTGCCAGCAGCCAATCTTTAGGAAACTACGAGCAGTACTTC
D gene: -; clone size: -; V gene: TRBV6-6; J gene: TRBJ1-1; CDR3 protein: CAANQGTVSTEAFF; CDR3 DNA: TGTGCGGCGAACCAGGGGACGGTGAGCACTGAAGCTTTCTTT
D gene: -; clone size: few; V gene: TRBV25-1; J gene: TRBJ1-6; CDR3 protein: CASSESQGLYNSPLHF; CDR3 DNA: TGTGCCAGCAGTGAATCCCAGGGACTCTATAATTCACCCCTCCACTTT
D gene: TRBD2; clone size: -; V gene: TRBV14; J gene: TRBJ2-7; CDR3 protein: CASSQLAEAYEQYF; CDR3 DNA: TGTGCCAGCAGCCAACTAGCGGAGGCTTACGAGCAGTACTTC
D gene: TRBD1; clone size: many; V gene: TRBV14; J gene: TRBJ1-4; CDR3 protein: CASSRRQGGEKLFF; CDR3 DNA: TGTGCCAGCAGCCGTCGACAGGGAGGCGAAAAACTGTTTTTT
D gene: -; clone size: -; V gene: TRBV20-1; J gene: TRBJ2-3; CDR3 protein: CSARVTGLITQYF; CDR3 DNA: TGCAGTGCTAGAGTGACAGGACTAATTACGCAGTATTTT
D gene: -; clone size: -; V gene: TRBV20-1; J gene: TRBJ1-1; CDR3 protein: CSARDPGARTGNTEAFF; CDR3 DNA: TGCAGTGCTAGAGATCCAGGGGCCCGGACTGGGAACACTGAAGCTTTCTTT
D gene: -; clone size: -; V gene: TRBV7-9; J gene: TRBJ1-6; CDR3 protein: CASSLQGGLHLNPLHF; CDR3 DNA: TGTGCCAGCAGCTTACAGGGTGGGCTCCATTTGAATCCCCTCCACTTT
D gene: TRBD2; clone size: few; V gene: TRBV27; J gene: TRBJ2-1; CDR3 protein: CASTGLAANTEGYNEQFF; CDR3 DNA: TGTGCCAGCACGGGACTAGCGGCTAATACTGAAGGATACAATGAGCAGTTCTTC
D gene: -; clone size: -; V gene: TRBV5-1; J gene: TRBJ1-1; CDR3 protein: CASSPDGRNTEAFF; CDR3 DNA: TGCGCCAGCAGCCCCGATGGCCGGAACACTGAAGCTTTCTTT